The sequence of this T cell receptor beta chain was determined in a study of T cell repertoires in aging, cancer and after chemotherapy (dated by TCRdb to about 2019). A note on the overall study: Donors were distributed across six age groups ranging from 30 or younger to 70 or older, with at least three individuals included per group. To look at immunoaging and at how T cells reconstitute after chemotherapy, the study profiled TCR beta repertoires in peripheral blood from both healthy donors and cancer patients. Alongside approximately 95 healthy donors serving as a reference group, the cohort included approximately 210 cancer patients, of whom about 94 had hematological cancers and more than 110 had solid cancers. In the solid tumor group, the paired samples taken before and after chemotherapy came from patients with brain tumors (glioblastoma) who were receiving therapy based on temozolomide. The full dataset contained roughly 8.8 million TCR reads. General study outcomes and caveats: Compared with age-matched healthy donors, untreated patients with either hematological or solid cancers had significantly lower TCR diversity in the blood along with higher clonality. The authors noted that the repertoire data do not allow conclusions about immunological memory after chemotherapy. Median generation probability increased over the chemotherapy interval in both cancer cohorts, suggesting repertoire reconstitution through rebound thymic output. In healthy donors, the decline in TCR diversity with age was mainly due to loss of richness, whereas in cancer patients loss of evenness also played a role.

Rearranged TRB sequences spanning V, D and J segments were amplified in a multiplex touch-down PCR with a mixed TRB-A/B primer pool. Illumina adapters and sample indices were added to the amplicons in two consecutive PCR reactions performed with Phusion HS II polymerase. Amplicons were gel-purified with the NucleoSpin Gel and PCR Clean-up kit, then checked with Qubit and an Agilent 2100 Bioanalyzer. Libraries were sequenced on an Illumina MiSeq using 600-cycle, single-indexed, paired-end runs. The original methods were these. TRB sequences were processed with MiXCR versions 2.12 and 3.0.5. A clone was defined as each unique CDR3 nucleotide sequence, and only productive sequences supported by at least two reads were kept. Repertoire metrics included Shannon diversity, evenness, clonality (one minus evenness), and alpha-parameterized diversity profiles from alpha 0 to 5. Generation probabilities of clones in paired pre- and post-chemotherapy samples were computed with the IGoR algorithm. The raw public reads went through TCRdb reprocessing: fastp at Q25, MiXCR clone calling, in-frame beta chains kept. Rows are unified per CDR3 protein, each entry keeping the most common DNA and genes. The V and J calls here are based on TCRdb, not the publication. This sample gives 1,200 or so distinct CDR3 sequences in total; about 20% of them show up just once. Around two thirds of the sample is in the top ten clones.

A few counts support this clonotype. Its antigen specificity is not known. No base-level quality is on record; no much larger clone is a single base apart. TCR beta rearrangements were amplified from genomic DNA extracted from peripheral blood rather than from sorted cells or RNA. Spanning cysteine to phenylalanine, the CDR3 consists of 15 amino acids. Only the CDR3 region is kept as DNA, spanning 45 bases read in frame from base 1. At the junction V is shortened by 0 bases and J by 5 bases; bases outside the gene matches: 5. The germline V gene (reference sequence) sets CDR1 to GTSNPN and CDR2 to SVGIG.

This clonotype originated in a human donor with a solid tumor. Sequenced: blood. The rearranged chain carries TRBV30 and TRBJ1-5, with TRBD1 identical over 9 junction bases. The CDR3 loop reads CAWSVFGQGYQPQHF. The sequence in DNA is TGTGCCTGGAGTGTTTTTGGACAGGGGTATCAGCCCCAGCATTTT.